This TCR beta chain originates from a study of blood T cell repertoires in COVID-19. Overall study context: COVID-19 samples, acute and convalescent, were from the United States, Italy and Spain. PBMCs, B-cell-depleted T cells, or T cells provided the cDNA or gDNA that made up the material.

This clone was counted only a few times. Per germline, CDR1 SGDLS and CDR2 YYNGEE. The V and J ends lost 2 bases and 7 bases respectively, with 18 bases between them. The CDR3 has 15 residues. In the original analysis: The assay estimated nucleated cells by amplifying reference gene primers. The repertoire was sequenced with immunoSEQ multiplex PCR; TCRdb's copy has only in-frame clones and lacks some. V and J calls and clone size come straight from that table; D and trimming were deduced from the DNA. The repertoire holds roughly 140,000 clones, roughly 71% seen once, with approximately 3.7% in the top ten.

The genes are TRBV9 and TRBJ1-2; D may be TRBD1 (6 bases). Sequenced: peripheral blood. The sequence derives from a woman of 80 years or more with acute or convalescent COVID-19. The CDR3 reads CASSVEGGGFSGYTF. The CDR3 region has the DNA TGTGCCAGCAGCGTCGAAGGGGGTGGTTTTTCTGGCTACACCTTC. The variable domain in full, completed from reference TRBV9 and TRBJ1-2, reads DSGVTQTPKHLITATGQRVTLRCSPRSGDLSVYWYQQSLDQGLQFLIQYYNGEERAKGNILERFSAQQFPDLHSELNLSSLELGDSALYFCASSVEGGGFSGYTFGSGTRLTVV.